This TCR beta chain came from a study of CD4 and CD8 cells across lung adenocarcinoma regions. Localized lung adenocarcinoma, a non-small cell lung cancer, affected the donors. From the PCR reads, TCRdb called clonotypes with MiXCR, one entry per CDR3 protein. In the table there are tens of thousands of distinct CDR3 sequences, about 50% of which are singletons. As concerns this clonotype: The junction shows a germline mismatch at one end, possibly a read error.

The germline V gene has CDR1 SGHTA and CDR2 FQGNSA. The CDR3 runs 13 residues. The rearrangement links TRBV7-2 to TRBJ2-3, with D tentatively TRBD2 (6 bases). The sample taken for sequencing was CD4+ T cells from the center of a lung tumor. The TCR comes from a male donor with lung adenocarcinoma. The CD4 and CD8 labels of this study may be unreliable. This chain's CDR3 is CASGGAGADTQYF. The DNA of the CDR3 is TGTGCCAGCGGGGGAGCGGGCGCGGATACGCAGTACTTT. Full variable domain (missing parts from reference TRBV7-2 and TRBJ2-3): GAGVSQSPSNKVTEKGKDVELRCDPISGHTALYWYRQSLGQGLEFLIYFQGNSAPDKSGLPSDRFSAERTGGSVSTLTIQRTQQEDSAVYLCASGGAGADTQYFGPGTRLTVL.